What follows describes a single TCR beta chain. A second about 6 to 12 cycle PCR used barcoded and J-beta primers. TCRdb itself ran the 5' RACE reads through MiXCR, one entry per CDR3 protein. The sample yields about 1 million distinct CDR3 sequences, around 45% seen once. The germline V gene has CDR1 SGHRS and CDR2 YFSETQ. There are 15 residues in the CDR3. V lost 2 bases, J lost 1 base, and 9 bases lay in between. The sample is drawn from a study of blood T cells in healthy people across ages. Sequences were obtained from blood. The clonotype originates from a woman in her fifties or sixties in good health. This chain joins TRBV5-1 and TRBJ2-2, with D possibly being TRBD1 (6 bases). The CDR3 nucleotides read TGCGCCAGCAGCTTTACAGGGAAGAACACCGGGGAGCTGTTTTTT. Translation: CASSFTGKNTGELFF.